The clone carrying this TCR beta chain appeared a few times. As yet, its antigen is unknown. Amplification of TCR beta CDR3 regions used RNA as the template. The TCR CDR3 first-round RT-PCR relied on the HTBI primer set. TCRdb recomputed calls from the multiplex PCR reads with MiXCR, one row per CDR3 protein. The table has over 650,000 distinct CDR3 sequences, roughly 46% seen once. Thyroid ultrasound and orbital computed tomography, with clinical symptoms and serum thyroxine and TRAb, informed diagnoses. The sample comes from a study of T cells in Graves' hyperthyroidism and ophthalmopathy. Regarding the study as a whole: Most thyroid clonotypes that were expanded above 0.001 also turned up in blood.

The CDR3 sequence is 13 residues long. V gave up 2 bases and J gave up 7 bases, with 11 bases separating them. The V gene's germline CDR1 is SEHNR and CDR2 FQNEAQ (reference sequence). The origin of this receptor is an adult man with Graves' disease, either hyperthyroidism or ophthalmopathy (not recorded which). The V gene is TRBV7-9, the J gene TRBJ1-2; a possible D gene is TRBD1 (5 bases). The sequencing sample was made of peripheral blood or thyroid tissue (not recorded which). CDR3 nucleotides: TGTGCCAGCAGCTTATCCGGGACGGGTGGCTACACCTTC. Translating gives CASSLSGTGGYTF.